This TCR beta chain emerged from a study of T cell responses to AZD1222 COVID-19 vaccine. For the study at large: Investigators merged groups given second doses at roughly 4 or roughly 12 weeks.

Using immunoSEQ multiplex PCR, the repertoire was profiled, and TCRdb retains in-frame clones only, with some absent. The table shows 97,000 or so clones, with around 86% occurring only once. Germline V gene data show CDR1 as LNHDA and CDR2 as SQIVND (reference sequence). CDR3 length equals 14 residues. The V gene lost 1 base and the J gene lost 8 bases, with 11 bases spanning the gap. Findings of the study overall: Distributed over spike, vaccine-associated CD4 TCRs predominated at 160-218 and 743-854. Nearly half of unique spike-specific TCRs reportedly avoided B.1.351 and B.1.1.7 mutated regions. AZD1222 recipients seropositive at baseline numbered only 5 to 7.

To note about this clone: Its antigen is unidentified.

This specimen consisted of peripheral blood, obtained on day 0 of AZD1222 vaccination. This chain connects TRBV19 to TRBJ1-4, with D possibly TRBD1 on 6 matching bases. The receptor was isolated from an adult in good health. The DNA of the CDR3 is TGTGCCAGTAGTATAGCAGGGGTTCGAGAAAAACTGTTTTTT. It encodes CASSIAGVREKLFF.